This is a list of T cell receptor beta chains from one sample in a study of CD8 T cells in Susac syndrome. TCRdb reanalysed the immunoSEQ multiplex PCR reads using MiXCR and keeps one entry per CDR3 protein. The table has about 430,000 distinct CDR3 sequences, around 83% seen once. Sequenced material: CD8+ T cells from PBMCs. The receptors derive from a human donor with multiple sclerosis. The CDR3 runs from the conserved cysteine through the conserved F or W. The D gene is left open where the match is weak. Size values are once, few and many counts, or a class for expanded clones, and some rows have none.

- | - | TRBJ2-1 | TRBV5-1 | TGCGCCAGCATGGCTCAGCTCAGCTCCTACAATGAGCAGTTCTTC | CASMAQLSSYNEQFF
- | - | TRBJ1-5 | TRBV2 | TGTGCCAGCAGTGGGGTGGCCTACGGCAATCAGCCCCAGCATTTT | CASSGVAYGNQPQHF
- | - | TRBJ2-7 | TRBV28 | TGTGCCAGCAGTCAGAGGGTTGAGCAGTACTTC | CASSQRVEQYF
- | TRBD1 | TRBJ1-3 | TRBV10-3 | TGTGCCATCAGTGATTGGGACAGGGATACTTCTAACACCATATATTTT | CAISDWDRDTSNTIYF
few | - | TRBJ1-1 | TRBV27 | TGTGCCAGCAGTCCTCTAGGGGGAAACACTGAAGCTTTCTTT | CASSPLGGNTEAFF
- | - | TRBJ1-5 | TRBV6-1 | TGTGCCAGCAGTGCCTTATGGGGAGATAGCAATCAGCCCCAGCATTTT | CASSALWGDSNQPQHF
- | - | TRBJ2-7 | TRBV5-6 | TGTGCCAGCAGCTTTGGGACCTCCGAGCAGTACTTC | CASSFGTSEQYF
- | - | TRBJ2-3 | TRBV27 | TGTGCCAGCAGTTTATTCGGATTCGGGGATACGCAGTATTTT | CASSLFGFGDTQYF
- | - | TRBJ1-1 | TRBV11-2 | TGTGCCAGCAGCCACACCCGGGGGAACACTGAAGCTTTCTTT | CASSHTRGNTEAFF
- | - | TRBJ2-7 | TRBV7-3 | TGTGCCAGCAGCACGGGACAAAAACCCCACGAGCAGTACTTC | CASSTGQKPHEQYF
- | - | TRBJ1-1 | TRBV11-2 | TGTGCCAGCAGCTTAGACAGGGAAGATATGACTGAAGCTTTCTTT | CASSLDREDMTEAFF
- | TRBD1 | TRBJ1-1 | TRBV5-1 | TGCGCCAGCAGCTTGTCTCCCAGGGGGCCCACTGAAGCTTTCTTT | CASSLSPRGPTEAFF
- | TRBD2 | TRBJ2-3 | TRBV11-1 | TGTGCCAGCAGCCCAACCGGGACTAGCGGGACCCATACGCAGTATTTT | CASSPTGTSGTHTQYF
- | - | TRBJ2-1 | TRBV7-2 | TGTGCCAGCAGTTTGAGGTTGGACACTTACAATGAGCAGTTCTTC | CASSLRLDTYNEQFF
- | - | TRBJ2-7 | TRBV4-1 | TGCGCCAGCAGCCAAGCTACAGGGTTCCACGAGCAGTACTTC | CASSQATGFHEQYF
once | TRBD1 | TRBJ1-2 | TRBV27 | TGTGCCAGCAGTTTAGGACAGGGGTTTCCTTTTGGCTACACCTTC | CASSLGQGFPFGYTF
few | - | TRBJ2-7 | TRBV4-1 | TGCGCCAGCAGCCAAGATGCCAGCTCCTACGAGCAGTACTTC | CASSQDASSYEQYF
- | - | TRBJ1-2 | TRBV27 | TGTGCCAGCAGTCCGACAGGATACTACTATGGCTACACCTTC | CASSPTGYYYGYTF
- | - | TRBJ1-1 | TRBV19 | TGTGCCAGTAGTATGTGGCAGAGCAACACTGAAGCTTTCTTT | CASSMWQSNTEAFF
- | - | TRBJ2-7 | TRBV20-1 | TGCAGTGCTAGGGCAGAGGACTACGAGCAGTACTTC | CSARAEDYEQYF
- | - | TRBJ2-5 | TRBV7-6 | TGTGCCAGCAGCTTAGGAGAGCAAATCGAGACCCAGTACTTC | CASSLGEQIETQYF
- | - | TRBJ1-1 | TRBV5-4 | TGTGCCAGCAGCTTAGGTGGTAACACTGAAGTTTTCTTT | CASSLGGNTEVFF
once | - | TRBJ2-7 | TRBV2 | TGTGCCAGCAGTCAATCCCGTTCGGGGAGCTCCTACGAGCAGTACTTC | CASSQSRSGSSYEQYF
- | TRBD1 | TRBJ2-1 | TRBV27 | TGTGCCAGCAGTGCAACAGGGGGCTGGGACAATGAGCAGTTCTTC | CASSATGGWDNEQFF
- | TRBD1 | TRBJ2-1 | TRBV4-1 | TGCGCCAGCAGCCAAGATGGTCGGGACAGGGGGTACAATGAGCAGTTCTTC | CASSQDGRDRGYNEQFF
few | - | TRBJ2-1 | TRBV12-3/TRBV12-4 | TGTGCCAGCAGTTCACGGGACGGCTCCTACAATGAGCAGTTCTTC | CASSSRDGSYNEQFF
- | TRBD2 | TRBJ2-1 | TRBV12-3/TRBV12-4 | TGTGCCAGCAGTCCATATAGCGGGACCTCCTACAATGAGCAGTTCTTC | CASSPYSGTSYNEQFF
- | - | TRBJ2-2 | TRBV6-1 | TGTGCCAGCAGTCTTACATCGAACACCGGGGAGCTGTTTTTT | CASSLTSNTGELFF
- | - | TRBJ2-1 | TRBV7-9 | TGTGCCAGCAGCTTAAGTCTCGGAGGCTTATCCTACAATGAGCAGTTCTTC | CASSLSLGGLSYNEQFF
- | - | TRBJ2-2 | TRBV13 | TGTGCCAGCGTCGCGAACACCGGGGAGCTGTTTTTT | CASVANTGELFF
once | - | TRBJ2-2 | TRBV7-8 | TGTGCCAGCAGCTTAGCGGGCCCCGCGGCCGGGGAGCTGTTTTTT | CASSLAGPAAGELFF
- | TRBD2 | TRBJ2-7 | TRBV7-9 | TGTGCCAGCAGCGTGACTAGCGGGAAATACGAGCAGTACTTC | CASSVTSGKYEQYF
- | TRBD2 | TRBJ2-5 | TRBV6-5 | TGTGCCAGCAGTTACTCAGATCTAGCGGGGGGGCGAGAGACCCAGTACTTC | CASSYSDLAGGRETQYF
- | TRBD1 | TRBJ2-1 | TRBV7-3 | TGTGCCAGCAGCTTGGCCCCCGGGACAGCATACAATGAGCAGTTCTTC | CASSLAPGTAYNEQFF
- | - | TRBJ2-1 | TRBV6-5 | TGTGCCAGCAGTTACGGTCCAATTGGTGGCTCCTCCTACAATGAGCAGTTCTTC | CASSYGPIGGSSYNEQFF
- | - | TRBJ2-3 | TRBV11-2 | TGTGCCAGCAGCTTAGTGGCGGGGGCCGTCACAGATACGCAGTATTTT | CASSLVAGAVTDTQYF
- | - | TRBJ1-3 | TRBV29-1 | TGCAGCGTTGGTTGGGACACTGGAAACACCATATATTTT | CSVGWDTGNTIYF
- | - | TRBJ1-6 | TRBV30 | TGTGCCTGGACAGCAGGGGTAGGTCGATCACCCCTCCACTTT | CAWTAGVGRSPLHF
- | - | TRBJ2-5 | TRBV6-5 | TGTGCCAGCAGTTCCCTAGTTACGGGGCAAGAGACCCAGTACTTC | CASSSLVTGQETQYF
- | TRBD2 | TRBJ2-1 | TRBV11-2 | TGTGCCAGCAGCTTAGAACTAGCGGGGGCCAATGAGCAGTTCTTC | CASSLELAGANEQFF
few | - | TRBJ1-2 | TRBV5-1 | TGCGCCAGCAGCTTGTCGACTACTAAGACGGACAACTATGGCTACACCTTC | CASSLSTTKTDNYGYTF